These 26 T cell receptor beta chains share one sample of origin, sequenced in a study of glioma-infiltrating T cells after dendritic cell vaccination. Using immunoSEQ multiplex PCR, the repertoire was profiled, and TCRdb retains in-frame clones only, with some absent. Of about 64,000 clones in the sample, 75% to 90% were seen once. The sample was blood, taken before dendritic cell vaccination. The receptors originated from a human donor with glioblastoma.

The chain recombines TRBV2 with TRBJ1-3; 7 bases line up with TRBD1. The CDR3 has 14 amino acids. Germline lookup yields CDR1 SNHLY and CDR2 FYNNEI. V lost 6 bases to trimming and J lost 5 bases; unmatched junction nucleotides: 7. This CDR3 is CASRGGQRRNTIYF. CDR3 sequence (DNA): TGTGCCAGCAGGGGGGGACAGAGAAGAAACACCATATATTTT.

CDR3 sequence reads: CASTANPGQSNYGYTF. The CDR3 DNA sequence: TGTGCCAGCACCGCAAACCCGGGACAGTCTAACTATGGCTACACCTTC. This rearrangement joins TRBV6-4 to TRBJ1-2, with TRBD1 identical over 7 bases. V lost 7 bases and J lost 0; bases outside the gene matches: 11. The CDR3 runs 16 residues. Germline V gene data show CDR1 as MRHNA and CDR2 as SNTAGT.

The rearrangement joins TRBV19 to TRBJ1-5; the D is unclear. Trimming left V 7 bases short and J 5 bases short, with 15 bases between. Germline assignment: CDR1 LNHDA and CDR2 SQIVND (reference sequence). This CDR3 contains 14 residues. CDR3 loop: CASTSAGIDQPQHF. Written as DNA, the CDR3 is TGTGCCAGTACCTCGGCCGGGATCGATCAGCCCCAGCATTTT.

J is TRBJ1-5 and V is TRBV29-1; D is unclear. V dropped 2 bases and J dropped 7 bases, with 12 bases sitting between them. This CDR3 is built from 13 residues. The germline gives CDR1 SQVTM, CDR2 ANQGSEA. The CDR3 loop reads CSVEQSPGQPQHF. DNA of the CDR3: TGCAGCGTTGAACAGTCCCCGGGGCAGCCCCAGCATTTT. Complete variable domain (other parts from reference TRBV29-1 and TRBJ1-5): SAVISQKPSRDICQRGTSLTIQCQVDSQVTMMFWYRQQPGQSLTLIATANQGSEATYESGFVIDKFPISRPNLTFSTLTVSNMSPEDSSIYLCSVEQSPGQPQHFGDGTRLSIL.

The chain couples TRBV11-2 to TRBJ2-7; 12 nucleotides match TRBD2. The CDR3 extends over 15 amino acids. Trimming took 5 bases from V and 4 from J; bases not matched to a gene: 6. Germline V gives CDR1 SGHAT, CDR2 FQNNGV. For the CDR3, the DNA is TGTGCCAGCAGCCCACTAGCGGGGGGACCTTACGAGCAGTACTTC. Amino acid sequence: CASSPLAGGPYEQYF. Complete variable domain (other parts from reference TRBV11-2 and TRBJ2-7): EAGVAQSPRYKIIEKRQSVAFWCNPISGHATLYWYQQILGQGPKLLIQFQNNGVVDDSQLPKDRFSAERLKGVDSTLKIQPAKLEDSAVYLCASSPLAGGPYEQYFGPGTRLTVT.

V gene TRBV6-5 combines with J gene TRBJ2-5; 8 nucleotides line up with TRBD2. The germline V gene has CDR1 MNHEY and CDR2 SVGAGI. J lost 5 bases, V lost 5 bases, and 4 bases had no gene match. This CDR3 contains 13 residues. The CDR3 DNA reads TGTGCCAGCAGTCTCGGGGGGGCCGAGACCCAGTACTTC. Translated, it gives CASSLGGAETQYF.

This chain connects TRBV20-1 to TRBJ2-7; no definite D call. Trimming cost V 6 bases and J 4 bases, with 10 bases left between them. Germline V gene sequence: CDR1 DFQATT, CDR2 SNEGSKA (reference sequence). The CDR3 has 11 residues. The chain's CDR3 is CSARSRYEQYF. In nucleotides, the CDR3 is TGCAGTGCGCGATCCCGTTACGAGCAGTACTTC.

This clone was observed a few times. Its ends do not fully match the called genes, so a read error is possible. The chain uses TRBV28 and TRBJ1-6; weak D call: TRBD1 (6 bases). The CDR3 spans 11 residues. The germline V gene has CDR1 MDHEN and CDR2 SYDVKM. The CDR3, as DNA: TGTGCCAGCAGCCTCCTTACCCACAGGGTGTTT. Encoded protein: CASSLLTHRVF.

This clone has only one observation. The chain recombines TRBV29-1 with TRBJ1-4, with D perhaps TRBD1 (6 bases). The CDR3 is 14 amino acids. CDR1 SQVTM and CDR2 ANQGSEA come from the germline V gene. Trimming removed 4 bases from V and 6 bases from J, with 15 bases in between. The DNA of the CDR3 is TGCAGCGTTGCCGTCTCGGACAGACATGAAAAACTGTTTTTT. Its protein product is CSVAVSDRHEKLFF.

The chain is built from TRBV5-1 and TRBJ1-3, with D possibly TRBD1 on 6 matching bases. V was trimmed by 5 bases and J by 4 bases, leaving 10 bases between them. The CDR3 contains 13 residues. Germline CDR1 SGHRS, CDR2 YFSETQ. The CDR3 DNA sequence: TGCGCCAGCAGAACAGGGTCCGGAAACACCATATATTTT. Translated: CASRTGSGNTIYF.

The gene calls are TRBV4-1 and TRBJ2-2; possibly TRBD1 for D (5 bases). The CDR3 is 13 amino acids. Trimming pared 4 bases from V and 8 bases from J, leaving 11 bases between. Looked up from germline, CDR1 is MGHRA and CDR2 is YSYEKL. Here the CDR3 DNA reads TGCGCCAGCAGCCTGACAGTTGTAGGGGAGCTGTTTTTT. It translates to CASSLTVVGELFF.

The genes are TRBV30 and TRBJ2-5; TRBD2 matches at 8 bases. J was trimmed by 4 bases and V by 3 bases; bases with no gene match: 7. CDR3 length equals 14 residues. CDR1 GTSNPN and CDR2 SVGIG come from the germline V gene (reference sequence). CDR3 DNA: TGTGCCTGGAGCCCCGGGGGGGCCGGAGAGACCCAGTACTTC. Translating it yields CAWSPGGAGETQYF.

This sequence joins TRBV28 and TRBJ1-1, with a weak D call TRBD1 (6 bases). The V and J ends lost 3 bases and 7 bases respectively, with 12 bases between them. The CDR3 totals 13 residues. CDR1 MDHEN and CDR2 SYDVKM come from the germline V gene. For the CDR3, the DNA is TGTGCCAGCAGTTTGTCAGGGGTCGGTGAAGCTTTCTTT. It codes for CASSLSGVGEAFF.

This clone was seen a few times. This chain connects TRBV5-1 to TRBJ2-1; the D gene is possibly TRBD1 (5 bases). Germline V gene sequence: CDR1 SGHRS, CDR2 YFSETQ. V was pared by 4 bases and J by 8 bases, with 10 bases between. The CDR3 contains 12 residues. The CDR3 is CASSPARDEQFF. Written as DNA, the CDR3 is TGCGCCAGCAGCCCCGCCAGGGATGAGCAGTTCTTC.

The V call is TRBV19, the J call TRBJ2-7; TRBD2 matches 8 bases. Losses at the gene ends were 3 bases for V and 7 bases for J; bases not matched to a gene: 5. The CDR3 has 13 amino acids. The germline gives CDR1 LNHDA, CDR2 SQIVND (reference sequence). The CDR3 is CASSIVSGREQYF. CDR3 in DNA: TGTGCCAGTAGTATTGTCAGCGGGAGAGAGCAGTACTTC. The whole variable domain, remainder taken from reference TRBV19 and TRBJ2-7, is DGGITQSPKYLFRKEGQNVTLSCEQNLNHDAMYWYRQDPGQGLRLIYYSQIVNDFQKGDIAEGYSVSREKKESFPLTVTSAQKNPTAFYLCASSIVSGREQYFGPGTRLTVT.

This chain connects TRBV11-2 to TRBJ1-6; a possible D gene is TRBD1 (5 bases). The CDR3 spans 15 residues. Per germline, CDR1 SGHAT and CDR2 FQNNGV. The V gene lost 1 base and the J gene lost 8 bases, with 12 bases spanning the gap. This CDR3 reads CASSLGGGTDSPLHF. In DNA form, the CDR3 reads TGTGCCAGCAGCTTAGGGGGAGGGACGGATTCACCCCTCCACTTT. Full variable domain (rest looked up from reference TRBV11-2 and TRBJ1-6): EAGVAQSPRYKIIEKRQSVAFWCNPISGHATLYWYQQILGQGPKLLIQFQNNGVVDDSQLPKDRFSAERLKGVDSTLKIQPAKLEDSAVYLCASSLGGGTDSPLHFGNGTRLTVT.

The CDR3 protein is CARLPIGNSPLHF. CDR3 DNA sequence: TGCGCCAGGCTGCCGATCGGTAATTCACCCCTCCACTTT. The chain links TRBV23-1 to TRBJ1-6; D unresolved. TRBV23-1 is annotated as an ORF whose role is uncertain. The CDR3 covers 13 residues. V was clipped by 9 bases and J by 6 bases, with 12 bases between them.

The chain recombines TRBV9 with TRBJ2-7; possibly TRBD1 for D (5 bases). V was clipped by 0 bases and J by 5 bases, with 15 bases between them. The CDR3 loop spans 15 amino acids. Looked up from germline, CDR1 is SGDLS and CDR2 is YYNGEE. The CDR3, as DNA: TGTGCCAGCAGCGTAGAAAGCAGGGCGTTCGACGAGCAGTACTTC. Translating gives CASSVESRAFDEQYF.

This chain links TRBV27 with TRBJ2-1, with 12 bases that match TRBD2. The CDR3 is made up of 15 amino acids. From germline, CDR1 is MNHEY and CDR2 SMNVEV (reference sequence). V lost 6 bases to trimming and J lost 6 bases; unmatched junction nucleotides: 6. CDR3 DNA: TGTGCCAGCAGCCTACTAGCGGGGGGAGTCAATGAGCAGTTCTTC. Translation gives CASSLLAGGVNEQFF.

This sequence joins TRBV19 and TRBJ2-7, with 9 bases fitting TRBD1. J lost 1 base, V lost 6 bases, and 4 bases had no gene match. This CDR3 is built from 14 residues. Germline V gene lookup returns CDR1 LNHDA and CDR2 SQIVND (reference sequence). The DNA of the CDR3 is TGTGCCAGTAGCCGGGACAGGGAATCCTACGAGCAGTACTTC. Amino acid sequence: CASSRDRESYEQYF. Using reference TRBV19 and TRBJ2-7 for the parts outside the CDR3, the full variable domain is DGGITQSPKYLFRKEGQNVTLSCEQNLNHDAMYWYRQDPGQGLRLIYYSQIVNDFQKGDIAEGYSVSREKKESFPLTVTSAQKNPTAFYLCASSRDRESYEQYFGPGTRLTVT.

This chain connects TRBV7-6 to TRBJ2-1, with 12 bases that match TRBD1. This CDR3 is 15 amino acids long. Germline-derived CDR1 and CDR2 are SGHVS and FNYEAQ. The V and J ends lost 3 bases and 7 bases, in that order; junction bases with no gene match: 4. The CDR3 bases are TGTGCCAGCAGCTTCCGGGACAGGGGGCGGAATGAGCAGTTCTTC. Encoded protein: CASSFRDRGRNEQFF.

The genes are TRBV5-4 and TRBJ1-5, with TRBD1 as a possible D gene (6 bases). Germline V gives CDR1 SGHNT, CDR2 YYREEE (reference sequence). The CDR3 runs 16 residues. The germline V and J ends were trimmed by 2 bases and 5 bases, with 17 bases remaining between them. The CDR3 loop is CASSFGGGGDYQPQHF. CDR3 bases: TGTGCCAGCAGCTTCGGGGGCGGGGGTGACTATCAGCCCCAGCATTTT.

The V gene is TRBV6-5, the J gene TRBJ2-7; 7 positions agree with TRBD1. Trimming at V came to 8 bases and at J to 3 bases, leaving 7 bases not matched to a gene. Germline V gives CDR1 MNHEY, CDR2 SVGAGI. The CDR3 runs 13 residues. The CDR3 sequence is CASQQGSGYEQYF. Here the CDR3 DNA reads TGTGCCAGCCAACAGGGGAGCGGCTACGAGCAGTACTTC.

The rearrangement links TRBV18 to TRBJ2-7; 11 bases agree with TRBD1. There are 17 residues in the CDR3. The junction had 10 bases not matched to a gene; V was cut back by 0 bases and J by 6 bases. Germline lookup yields CDR1 KGHSH and CDR2 LQKENI. This CDR3 reads CASSPPGIGQGAREQYF. The CDR3 DNA sequence: TGTGCCAGCTCACCACCGGGGATAGGACAGGGGGCGCGCGAGCAGTACTTC.

The gene calls are TRBV9 and TRBJ1-3, with a weak D call TRBD1 (5 bases). The germline V gene has CDR1 SGDLS and CDR2 YYNGEE. The CDR3 extends over 17 amino acids. The V end lost 3 bases, the J end lost 0 bases, and 16 bases lay between the germline ends. The CDR3 region is CASSAQPTALSGNTIYF. In DNA, the CDR3 is TGTGCCAGCAGCGCCCAACCGACAGCTCTCTCTGGAAACACCATATATTTT.

This clone occurred a few times. The chain has TRBV4-1 and TRBJ1-2; TRBD1 matches at 8 bases. The CDR3 length is 16 residues. Germline loops: CDR1 MGHRA, CDR2 YSYEKL. V trimming: 3 bases; J trimming: 1 base; junction bases outside the gene matches: 7. CDR3 residues: CASSQARTGFNYGYTF. Written as DNA, the CDR3 is TGCGCCAGCAGCCAGGCCAGGACAGGGTTTAACTATGGCTACACCTTC.